This TCR beta chain was captured in a study of CD8+ T cells in alopecia areata. This clone was recorded a few times. Mouse gene names apply. The read ends 4 residues shy of where the CDR3 ends; the end is completed using the germline J gene. This CDR3 has 15 amino acids. Per germline, CDR1 NSHNY and CDR2 SYGAGN. Investigators isolated RNA and reverse transcribed it into cDNA to act as the sequencing template. TCRdb's copy holds only in-frame clones and misses some; the assay was immunoSEQ multiplex PCR. The sample contains some 110,000 clones, none of them singletons. Sequenced sample: lesional skin. This sequence was found in a C3H/HeJ mouse with alopecia areata. The MHC haplotype of this mouse line is H2-k. The gene calls are TRBV13-1 and TRBJ2-7, with 8 nucleotides matching TRBD1. The CDR3 region is CASSDARAGGDEQYF. The covered CDR3 bases are TGTGCCAGCAGTGATGCTCGGGCAGGGGGCGAT.